This record looks at one T cell receptor beta chain sequence and its context. What it recognizes is unknown. The PCR used 60 Vbeta and 13 Jbeta primers. Profiled with immunoSEQ multiplex PCR; TCRdb holds only in-frame clones, not every one. The table records about 160,000 clones, 60% to 85% of them present only once. With 1 base removed from V and 9 bases from J, the gap between germline ends came to 12 bases. The CDR3 spans 13 residues. The germline CDR1 and CDR2 sequences are SGHDT and YYEEEE. These data are taken from a study of cytomegalovirus exposure and HLA in healthy donors. Whereas donors were nominally healthy upon sampling, unrecorded immune exposures were probable. Study-wide findings and caveats: There were several of the most significant clusters that appeared linked to common viral pathogens in a later analysis.

The rearrangement uses TRBV5-6 and TRBJ2-3, with D tentatively TRBD2 (6 bases). Specimen: PBMCs. This clonotype originated in a woman in her twenties or thirties in good health and CMV-seronegative. For the CDR3, the DNA is TGTGCCAGCAGCTTGCCGCGGGGAGGCACGCAGTATTTT. Its protein is CASSLPRGGTQYF.